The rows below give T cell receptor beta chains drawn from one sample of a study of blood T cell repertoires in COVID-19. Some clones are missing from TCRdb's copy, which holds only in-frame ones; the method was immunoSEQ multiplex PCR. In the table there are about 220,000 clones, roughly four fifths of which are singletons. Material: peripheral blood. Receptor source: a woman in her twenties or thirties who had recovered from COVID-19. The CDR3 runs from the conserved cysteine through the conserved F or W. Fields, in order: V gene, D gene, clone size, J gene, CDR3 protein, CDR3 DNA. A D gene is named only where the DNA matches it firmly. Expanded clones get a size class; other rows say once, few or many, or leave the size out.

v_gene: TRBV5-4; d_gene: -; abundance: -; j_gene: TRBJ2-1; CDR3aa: CASSLTGEQFF; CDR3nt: TGTGCCAGCAGCCTAACGGGGGAGCAGTTCTTC
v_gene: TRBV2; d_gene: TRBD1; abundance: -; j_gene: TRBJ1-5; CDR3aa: CASRGQNNQPQHF; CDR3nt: TGTGCCAGCAGGGGACAGAACAATCAGCCCCAGCATTTT
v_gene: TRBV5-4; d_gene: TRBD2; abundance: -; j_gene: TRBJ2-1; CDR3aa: CASSSGLARSSYNEQFF; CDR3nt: TGTGCCAGCAGCTCTGGACTAGCGCGAAGCTCCTACAATGAGCAGTTCTTC
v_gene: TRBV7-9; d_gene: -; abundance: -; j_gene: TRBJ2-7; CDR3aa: CASSLGHKNEQYF; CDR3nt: TGTGCCAGCAGCTTAGGACACAAGAACGAGCAGTACTTC
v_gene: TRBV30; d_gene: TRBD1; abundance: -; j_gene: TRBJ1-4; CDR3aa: CASTGFDEKLFF; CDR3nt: TGTGCCTCGACAGGGTTTGATGAAAAACTGTTTTTT
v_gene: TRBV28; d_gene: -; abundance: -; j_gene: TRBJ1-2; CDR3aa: CASSLLRGYYTF; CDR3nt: TGTGCCAGCAGTTTACTTAGGGGATACTACACCTTC
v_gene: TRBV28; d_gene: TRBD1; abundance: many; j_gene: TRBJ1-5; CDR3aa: CASRGQGDQPQHF; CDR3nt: TGTGCCAGCAGGGGACAGGGGGATCAGCCCCAGCATTTT
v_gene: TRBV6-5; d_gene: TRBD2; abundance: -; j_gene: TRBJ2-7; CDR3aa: CASSRLAGEDEQYF; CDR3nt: TGTGCCAGCAGTCGACTAGCGGGAGAGGACGAGCAGTACTTC
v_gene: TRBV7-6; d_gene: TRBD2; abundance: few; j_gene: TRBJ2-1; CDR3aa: CASSSGLAGEIDEQFF; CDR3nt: TGTGCCAGCAGCTCGGGACTAGCGGGGGAGATAGATGAGCAGTTCTTC
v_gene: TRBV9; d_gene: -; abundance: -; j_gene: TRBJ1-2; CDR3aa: CASSPNGGGGNYGYTF; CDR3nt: TGTGCCAGCAGCCCAAACGGGGGGGGCGGTAACTATGGCTACACCTTC
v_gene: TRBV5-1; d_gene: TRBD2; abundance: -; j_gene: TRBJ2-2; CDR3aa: CASSLEGSGLTGGELFF; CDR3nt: TGCGCCAGCAGCTTGGAAGGTAGCGGGCTCACTGGCGGGGAGCTGTTTTTT
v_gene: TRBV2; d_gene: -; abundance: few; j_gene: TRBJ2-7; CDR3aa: CASSLSYEQYF; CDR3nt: TGTGCCAGCAGTCTCTCCTACGAGCAGTACTTC
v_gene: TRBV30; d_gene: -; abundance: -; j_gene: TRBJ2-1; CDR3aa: CAWEKGITYNEQFF; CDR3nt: TGTGCCTGGGAAAAGGGGATCACCTACAATGAGCAGTTCTTC
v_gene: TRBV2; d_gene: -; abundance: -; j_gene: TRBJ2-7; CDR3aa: CASSENGPYEQYF; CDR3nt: TGTGCCAGCAGTGAAAACGGTCCCTACGAGCAGTACTTC
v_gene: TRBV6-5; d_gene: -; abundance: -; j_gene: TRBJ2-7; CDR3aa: CASSLYRVYEQYF; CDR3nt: TGTGCCAGCAGTCTGTACAGGGTATACGAGCAGTACTTC
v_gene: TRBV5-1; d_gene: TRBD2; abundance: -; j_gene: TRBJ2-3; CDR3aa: CASSLGLAGGTTDTQYF; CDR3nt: TGCGCCAGCAGCTTAGGACTAGCGGGAGGGACCACAGATACGCAGTATTTT
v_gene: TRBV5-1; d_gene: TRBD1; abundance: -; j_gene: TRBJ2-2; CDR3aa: CASSSTGSTGELFF; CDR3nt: TGCGCCAGCAGCTCGACAGGGTCCACCGGGGAGCTGTTTTTT
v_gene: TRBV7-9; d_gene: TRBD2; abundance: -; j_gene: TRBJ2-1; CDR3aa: CASSLGTSGYGSSYNEQFF; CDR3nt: TGTGCCAGCAGCTTGGGGACTAGCGGCTACGGATCCTCCTACAATGAGCAGTTCTTC
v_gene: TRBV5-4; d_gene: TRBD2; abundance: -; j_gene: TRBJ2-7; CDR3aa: CASSFSLAGAVGSYEQYF; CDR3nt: TGTGCCAGCAGCTTTTCACTAGCGGGAGCGGTAGGATCCTACGAGCAGTACTTC
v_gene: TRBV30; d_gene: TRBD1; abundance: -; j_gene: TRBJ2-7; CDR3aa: CAWSAQGAGGYEQYF; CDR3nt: TGTGCCTGGAGTGCCCAAGGGGCAGGGGGCTACGAGCAGTACTTC
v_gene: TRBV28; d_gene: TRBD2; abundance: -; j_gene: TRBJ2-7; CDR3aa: CASSLTSAGAHEQYF; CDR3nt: TGTGCCAGCAGTTTAACGTCCGCGGGAGCCCACGAGCAGTACTTC
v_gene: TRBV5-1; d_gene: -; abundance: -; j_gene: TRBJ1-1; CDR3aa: CASSPHDSSPMNTEAFF; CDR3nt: TGCGCCAGCAGCCCCCATGACAGCTCTCCTATGAACACTGAAGCTTTCTTT
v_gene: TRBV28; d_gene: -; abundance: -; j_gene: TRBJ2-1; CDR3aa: CASTPAGEYTGNEQFF; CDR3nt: TGTGCCAGCACCCCTGCAGGGGAGTACACAGGCAATGAGCAGTTCTTC
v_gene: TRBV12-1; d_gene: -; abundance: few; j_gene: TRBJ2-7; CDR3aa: CASSFHQRSYEQYF; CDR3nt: TGTGCCAGCAGCTTTCACCAGCGGAGCTACGAGCAGTACTTC
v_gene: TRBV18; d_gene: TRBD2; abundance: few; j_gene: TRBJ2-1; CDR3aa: CASSLQRGGYNEQFF; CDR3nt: TGTGCCAGCTCACTCCAGCGGGGGGGCTACAATGAGCAGTTCTTC
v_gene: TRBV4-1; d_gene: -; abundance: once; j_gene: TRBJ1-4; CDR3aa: CASSQVVSEDEKLFF; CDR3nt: TGCGCCAGCAGCCAAGTGGTCAGTGAAGATGAAAAACTGTTTTTT
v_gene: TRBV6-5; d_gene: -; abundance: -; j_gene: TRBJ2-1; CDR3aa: CASVKNEQFF; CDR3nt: TGTGCCAGCGTAAAAAATGAGCAGTTCTTC
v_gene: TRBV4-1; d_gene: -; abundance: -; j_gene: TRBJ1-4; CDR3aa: CASSQENRDVGEKLFF; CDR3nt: TGCGCCAGCAGCCAAGAGAACAGGGACGTAGGTGAAAAACTGTTTTTT
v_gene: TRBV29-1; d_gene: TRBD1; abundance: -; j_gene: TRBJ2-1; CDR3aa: CSLADRGNNEQFF; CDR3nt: TGCAGCTTGGCGGACAGGGGGAACAATGAGCAGTTCTTC
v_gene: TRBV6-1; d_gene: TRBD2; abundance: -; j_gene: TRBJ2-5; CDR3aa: CASSEVLAGGEETQYF; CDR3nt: TGTGCCAGCAGTGAAGTCCTAGCGGGAGGGGAAGAGACCCAGTACTTC
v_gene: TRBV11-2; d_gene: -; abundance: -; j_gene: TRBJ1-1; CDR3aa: CASSLGGNTEAFF; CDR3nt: TGTGCCAGCAGCTTGGGGGGGAACACTGAAGCTTTCTTT
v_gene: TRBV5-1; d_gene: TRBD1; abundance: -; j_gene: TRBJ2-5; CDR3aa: CASSLEGAEETQYF; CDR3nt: TGCGCCAGCAGCTTGGAGGGGGCTGAAGAGACCCAGTACTTC
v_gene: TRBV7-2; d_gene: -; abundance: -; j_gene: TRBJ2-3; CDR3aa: CASSSYLRSDTQYF; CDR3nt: TGTGCCAGCAGCTCATATCTACGATCCGATACGCAGTATTTT
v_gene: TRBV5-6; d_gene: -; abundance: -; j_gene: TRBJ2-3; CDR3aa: CASSLSGPTTDTQYF; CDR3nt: TGTGCCAGCAGCTTAAGTGGGCCTACCACAGATACGCAGTATTTT
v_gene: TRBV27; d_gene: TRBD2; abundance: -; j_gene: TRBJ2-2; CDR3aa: CASSQGLAGVTGELFF; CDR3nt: TGTGCCAGCAGTCAGGGACTAGCGGGAGTCACCGGGGAGCTGTTTTTT
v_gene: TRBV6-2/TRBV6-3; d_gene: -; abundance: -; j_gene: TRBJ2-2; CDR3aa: CASSPRTSNTGELFF; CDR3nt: TGTGCCAGCAGCCCGAGGACATCTAACACCGGGGAGCTGTTTTTT
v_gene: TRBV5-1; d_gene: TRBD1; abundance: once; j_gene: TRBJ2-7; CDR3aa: CASTSGTGAGEQYF; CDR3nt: TGCGCCAGCACCTCGGGGACAGGGGCAGGCGAGCAGTACTTC
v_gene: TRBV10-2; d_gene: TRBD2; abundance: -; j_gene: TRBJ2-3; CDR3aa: CASSESGAGVGIDTQYF; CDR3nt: TGCGCCAGCAGTGAAAGTGGCGCGGGAGTGGGTATAGATACGCAGTATTTT
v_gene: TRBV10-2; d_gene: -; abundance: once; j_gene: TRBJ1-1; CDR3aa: CAIRGRGNTEAFF; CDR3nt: TGCGCCATCAGAGGGCGGGGGAACACTGAAGCTTTCTTT
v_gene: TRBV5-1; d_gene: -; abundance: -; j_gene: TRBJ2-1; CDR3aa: CASSFSGLSYNEQFF; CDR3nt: TGCGCCAGCAGCTTTAGCGGATTGTCCTACAATGAGCAGTTCTTC
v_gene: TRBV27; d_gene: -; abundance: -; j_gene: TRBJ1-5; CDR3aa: CASSFFGGSNQPQHF; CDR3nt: TGTGCCAGCAGTTTCTTCGGAGGGAGCAATCAGCCCCAGCATTTT
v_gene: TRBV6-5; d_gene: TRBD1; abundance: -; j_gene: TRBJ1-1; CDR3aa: CASSYSPGTGGTEAFF; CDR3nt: TGTGCCAGCAGTTACTCCCCGGGGACAGGAGGGACTGAAGCTTTCTTT
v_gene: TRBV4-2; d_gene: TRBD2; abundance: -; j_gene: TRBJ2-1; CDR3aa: CASSQFSGRRYNEQFF; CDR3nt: TGTGCCAGCAGCCAATTTAGCGGGAGGAGATACAATGAGCAGTTCTTC
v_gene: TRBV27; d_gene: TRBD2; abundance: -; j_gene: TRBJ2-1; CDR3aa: CASSPAGGYNEQFF; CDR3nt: TGTGCCAGCAGCCCAGCGGGAGGGTACAATGAGCAGTTCTTC
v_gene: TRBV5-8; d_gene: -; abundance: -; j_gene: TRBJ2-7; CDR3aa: CASTRGTYVGFSYEQYF; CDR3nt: TGTGCCAGCACTAGAGGAACGTACGTAGGATTCTCCTACGAGCAGTACTTC
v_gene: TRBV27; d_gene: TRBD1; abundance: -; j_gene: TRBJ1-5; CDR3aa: CASSRTGTGNQPQHF; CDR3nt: TGTGCCAGCAGTCGGACCGGGACAGGGAATCAGCCCCAGCATTTT
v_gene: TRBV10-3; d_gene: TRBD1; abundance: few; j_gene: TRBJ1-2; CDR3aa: CAISETGAGYTF; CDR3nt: TGTGCCATCAGTGAGACAGGGGCTGGCTACACCTTC
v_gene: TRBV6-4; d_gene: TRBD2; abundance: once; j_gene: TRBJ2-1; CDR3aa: CASSAGLAGENEQFF; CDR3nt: TGTGCCAGCAGTGCCGGCCTAGCGGGAGAGAATGAGCAGTTCTTC
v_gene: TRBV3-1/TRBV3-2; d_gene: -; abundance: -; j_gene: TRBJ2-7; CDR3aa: CASSPRRAVIEQYF; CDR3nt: TGTGCCAGCAGCCCTAGACGAGCAGTGATCGAGCAGTACTTC
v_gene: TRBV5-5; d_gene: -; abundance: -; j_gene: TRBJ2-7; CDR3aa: CASSSQGRVYEQYF; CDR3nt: TGTGCCAGCAGCTCTCAGGGTCGCGTTTACGAGCAGTACTTC
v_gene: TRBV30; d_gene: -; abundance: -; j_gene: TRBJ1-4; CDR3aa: CAWSFVSYEKLFF; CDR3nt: TGTGCCTGGAGTTTCGTGAGTTATGAAAAACTGTTTTTT
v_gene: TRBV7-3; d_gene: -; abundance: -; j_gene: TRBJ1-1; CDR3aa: CASSLMGGTEAFF; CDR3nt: TGTGCCAGCAGCTTAATGGGGGGGACTGAAGCTTTCTTT
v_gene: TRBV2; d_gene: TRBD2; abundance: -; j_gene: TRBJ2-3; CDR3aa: CASRLDSGRDTQYF; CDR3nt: TGTGCCAGCAGGTTGGATAGCGGGAGAGATACGCAGTATTTT